This TCR beta chain was captured by sequencing in a study of PD-1 blockade in classical Hodgkin lymphoma. Study context: The study gave patients nivolumab 3 mg/kg intravenously every 2 weeks.

Note on this clone: The target antigen is unknown.

Broader study findings: The authors have not defined what causes the repertoire differences, possibly disease activity or prior therapy. While CD8+ TCR diversity did not rise significantly by C4D1, CD4+ TCR diversity did. Partial responders and progressors had significantly lower baseline TCR diversity.

TCRdb keeps only in-frame clones here, not all; method: immunoSEQ multiplex PCR. The data hold about 90,000 clones, with about nine tenths observed a single time. V lost 2 bases, J lost 0 bases, and 12 bases stayed unmatched. Germline assignment: CDR1 MRHNA and CDR2 SNTAGT. The CDR3 consists of 18 residues. All patients relapsed after autologous stem cell transplantation, and brentuximab vedotin exposure varied. This clonotype was sampled from a human donor with classical Hodgkin lymphoma. The gene calls are TRBV6-4 and TRBJ1-2, with 7 positions matching TRBD1. The sample was peripheral blood mononuclear cells (PBMCs), taken before the second cycle of nivolumab. The CDR3 region is CASSDPPRLTGANYGYTF. The CDR3 DNA reads TGTGCCAGCAGTGACCCCCCCCGCCTTACAGGGGCTAACTATGGCTACACCTTC.